Listed below are T cell receptor beta chains from one sample, sequenced in a study of cytomegalovirus exposure and HLA in healthy donors. The repertoire was sequenced with immunoSEQ multiplex PCR; TCRdb's copy has only in-frame clones and lacks some. The sample shows roughly 120,000 clones, roughly 66% of them seen only once. The sequenced sample was PBMCs. These receptors were obtained from a man between 60 and 75 years old in good health and CMV-seropositive. The CDR3 runs from the conserved cysteine through the conserved F or W. The D gene is left open where the match is weak. The size entry is marked missing in some rows and otherwise reads once, few, many or a size class.

cdr3_nt cdr3_aa d_call j_call clone_size v_call
TGTGCCAGCAGCTTATGGCAGGGTGGGGCTTTCTTT CASSLWQGGAFF . TRBJ1-1 few TRBV5-6
TGTGCCAGCAGCTGGGGGACTAGCGGGGGTTACGAGCAGTACTTC CASSWGTSGGYEQYF TRBD2 TRBJ2-7 . TRBV2
TGTGCCAGCAGTACTCCGACTTTTCAAGGAAACACCATATATTTT CASSTPTFQGNTIYF . TRBJ1-3 . TRBV28
TGTGCCGGCAGCTTCGTGATAGAGGCTGGGGCTTTCTTT CAGSFVIEAGAFF . TRBJ1-1 . TRBV7-9
TGCGCCAGCAAAAATAACGTGGGAGGCGAGCAGTACTTC CASKNNVGGEQYF . TRBJ2-7 . TRBV5-1
TGTGCCACCGCGCGGGGTGAGCTCGATACGCAGTATTTT CATARGELDTQYF . TRBJ2-3 . TRBV28
TGTGCCAGCAGCTTAACAGGGGTGGGTTCACCCCTCCACTTT CASSLTGVGSPLHF TRBD1 TRBJ1-6 few TRBV7-6
TGTGCCTGGACCAACCCGGGACAGGGAGATGAAAAACTGTTTTTT CAWTNPGQGDEKLFF TRBD1 TRBJ1-4 . TRBV30
TGTGCCAGCAGTCGACAGGGGAACTATGGCTACACCTTC CASSRQGNYGYTF TRBD1 TRBJ1-2 . TRBV6-5
TGTGCCAGCACCCTACGCACTGAAGCTTTCTTT CASTLRTEAFF . TRBJ1-1 few TRBV5-6
TGCGCCAGCAGCCAGCCTCACCTTAGGGACAACAAAAACATTCAGTACTTC CASSQPHLRDNKNIQYF . TRBJ2-4 . TRBV4-1
TGTGCCAGCAGCTGGGGCGGGACAGCTGAAGCTTTCTTT CASSWGGTAEAFF TRBD1 TRBJ1-1 . TRBV5-6
TGCAGCGGTACCGACAGGGACGAGCAGTACTTC CSGTDRDEQYF TRBD1 TRBJ2-7 . TRBV29-1
TGCGCCAGCAGTACAGCGGGTACCAAGCACAATGAGCAGTTCTTC CASSTAGTKHNEQFF . TRBJ2-1 once TRBV10-1
TGTGCCAGCAGTCGGGGGGGGAATAATGGCTACACCTTC CASSRGGNNGYTF . TRBJ1-2 . TRBV6-6
TGTGCCAGCAGCTCTGACCGGGACAGGGGGCGCCGATTCGGGGAGCTGTTTTTT CASSSDRDRGRRFGELFF TRBD1 TRBJ2-2 . TRBV7-9
TGTGCCATCAACCCGACAGGGGGCGAGCAGTACTTC CAINPTGGEQYF TRBD1 TRBJ2-7 . TRBV10-3
TGTGCCAGCAGTGAGGTATATAGGCAGGGGGATCATAGCAATCAGCCCCAGCATTTT CASSEVYRQGDHSNQPQHF TRBD1 TRBJ1-5 few TRBV6-4
TGCGCCAGCAGCCTTGGACAGCTAGGTTCACCCCTCCACTTT CASSLGQLGSPLHF . TRBJ1-6 . TRBV5-1
TGTGCCAGCAGCCTCGGACTCGATACGCAGTATTTT CASSLGLDTQYF . TRBJ2-3 . TRBV11-2
TGTGCCAGTAAACCCCGACTAGCGGGGGGAGAGGGAGATACGCAGTATTTT CASKPRLAGGEGDTQYF TRBD2 TRBJ2-3 . TRBV19
TGTGCCTGGAGGAAGGGGTTCTCGGGCACAGATACGCAGTATTTT CAWRKGFSGTDTQYF . TRBJ2-3 . TRBV30
TGTGCCAGCAGGAATTCAGGGCGTAGGGGCAATGAGCAGTTCTTC CASRNSGRRGNEQFF . TRBJ2-1 few TRBV6-5
TGTGCCAGCAGCCAAGCTTCGACCGGGGAGCTGTTTTTT CASSQASTGELFF . TRBJ2-2 . TRBV28
TGTGCCAGCAGCTTAGTGGGCGATGGCGAGCAGTACTTC CASSLVGDGEQYF . TRBJ2-7 . TRBV5-4
TGTGCCAGCCTAACAGGGGGCGCGTCAAACACTGAAGCTTTCTTT CASLTGGASNTEAFF TRBD1 TRBJ1-1 . TRBV28
TGTGCCAGCAGCGGCCAGGGGACAGATACGCAGTATTTT CASSGQGTDTQYF . TRBJ2-3 once TRBV5-4
TGTGCCAGCAGCGACGGGACTTCTGGGGGCTACACCTTC CASSDGTSGGYTF . TRBJ1-2 . TRBV6-5
TGTGCCAGCAGCGTAGGCCTTGACAGGGAGTATGTTTCACCCCTCCACTTT CASSVGLDREYVSPLHF TRBD1 TRBJ1-6 few TRBV9
TGTGCCAGCAGCTTAAACAGGGACACTGAAGCTTTCTTT CASSLNRDTEAFF . TRBJ1-1 . TRBV7-3
TGCGCCAGCAGCTTGCAGGGGGAAGAGACCCAGTACTTC CASSLQGEETQYF TRBD1 TRBJ2-5 . TRBV5-1
TGTGCCAGCAAAGAAGCCTCCTATAATTCACCCCTCCACTTT CASKEASYNSPLHF . TRBJ1-6 few TRBV6-5
TGTGCCAGCAGTCCGGACTACCAAGAGACCCAGTACTTC CASSPDYQETQYF . TRBJ2-5 few TRBV28
TGTGCCACGACTACAGTTAACTATGGCTACACCTTC CATTTVNYGYTF . TRBJ1-2 once TRBV28
TGTGCCAGCAGTGAACAGGGGGTTAAGACCCAGTACTTC CASSEQGVKTQYF TRBD1 TRBJ2-5 . TRBV6-1
TGTGCCAGCAGTTTGACCGGGACAGACTACGAGCAGTACTTC CASSLTGTDYEQYF TRBD1 TRBJ2-7 . TRBV6-5
TGTGCCTTCCCCGGTTACAATGAGCAGTTCTTC CAFPGYNEQFF . TRBJ2-1 . TRBV30
TGTGCCAGCAGCTCGGGGACAGGGGGGATGAACACTGAAGCTTTCTTT CASSSGTGGMNTEAFF TRBD1 TRBJ1-1 . TRBV13
TGTGCCAGCAGCTTGGTAACGACTAGCTATGAGCAGTTCTTC CASSLVTTSYEQFF TRBD2 TRBJ2-1 . TRBV5-6
TGTGCCAGCAGCCGCCTCGGACAGGGGCGGGTTGGCAATCAGCCCCAGCATTTT CASSRLGQGRVGNQPQHF TRBD1 TRBJ1-5 . TRBV11-3
TGCAGTGCTTTCTCGACAGATACGCAGTATTTT CSAFSTDTQYF . TRBJ2-3 once TRBV20-1
TGTGCCAGCAGTTCCGAGGGACAGATAGCGGGGCCCTCCTACAATGAGCAGTTCTTC CASSSEGQIAGPSYNEQFF . TRBJ2-1 few TRBV27
TGTGCCAGCAGATTCGACAGGGGTGGCTACACCTTC CASRFDRGGYTF TRBD1 TRBJ1-2 few TRBV7-6
TGTGCCAGTAGTATAGAACCAGGGGGCTACTACTATGGCTACACCTTC CASSIEPGGYYYGYTF TRBD1 TRBJ1-2 . TRBV19
TGTGCCAGCAGCTTCACAGGGGGTAGGTCCTACGAGCAGTACTTC CASSFTGGRSYEQYF TRBD1 TRBJ2-7 . TRBV7-2
TGTGCCACCAGCAGCCGGGACAGGGGGCGCGTGGAGACCCAGTACTTC CATSSRDRGRVETQYF TRBD1 TRBJ2-5 . TRBV15
TGTGCCAGTATTTCGAGGCCGGGGGGCGGACACACTGAAGCTTTCTTT CASISRPGGGHTEAFF . TRBJ1-1 . TRBV19
TGTGCCAGTTCTCCCCTAGACAGGGCTAGACAGCCCCAGCATTTT CASSPLDRARQPQHF TRBD1 TRBJ1-5 . TRBV28
TGCGCCAGCAGCTTGGTAGGGGATCAGGATACGCAGTATTTT CASSLVGDQDTQYF . TRBJ2-3 . TRBV5-1
TGTGCCAGCAGTCGCAGAGCGGGGGCCTCATATGGCTACACCTTC CASSRRAGASYGYTF . TRBJ1-2 . TRBV6-5
TGTGCCAGCAGCTCAAACCAGGGGGGCGAAAAACTGTTTTTT CASSSNQGGEKLFF TRBD1 TRBJ1-4 once TRBV2